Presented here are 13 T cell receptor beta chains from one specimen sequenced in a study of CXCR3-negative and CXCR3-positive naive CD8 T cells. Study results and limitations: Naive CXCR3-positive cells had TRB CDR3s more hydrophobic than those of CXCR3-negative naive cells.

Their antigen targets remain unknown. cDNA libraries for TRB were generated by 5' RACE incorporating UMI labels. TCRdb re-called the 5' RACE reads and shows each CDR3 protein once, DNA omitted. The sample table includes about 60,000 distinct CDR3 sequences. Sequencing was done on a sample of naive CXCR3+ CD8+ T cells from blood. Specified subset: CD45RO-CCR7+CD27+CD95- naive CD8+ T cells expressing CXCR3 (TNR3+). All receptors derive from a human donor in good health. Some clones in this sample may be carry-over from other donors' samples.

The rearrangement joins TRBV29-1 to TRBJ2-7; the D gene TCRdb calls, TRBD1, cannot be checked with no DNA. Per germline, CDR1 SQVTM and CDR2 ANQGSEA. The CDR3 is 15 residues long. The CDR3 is CSVVCTGTDFYEQYF.

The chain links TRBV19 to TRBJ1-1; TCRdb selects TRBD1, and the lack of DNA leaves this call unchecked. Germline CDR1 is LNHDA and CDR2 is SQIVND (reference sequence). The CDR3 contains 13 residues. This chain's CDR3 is CASRPGGTTEAFF.

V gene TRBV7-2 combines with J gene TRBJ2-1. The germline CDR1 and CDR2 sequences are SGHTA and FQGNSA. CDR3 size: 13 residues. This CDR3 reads CASSQLNSNEQFF.

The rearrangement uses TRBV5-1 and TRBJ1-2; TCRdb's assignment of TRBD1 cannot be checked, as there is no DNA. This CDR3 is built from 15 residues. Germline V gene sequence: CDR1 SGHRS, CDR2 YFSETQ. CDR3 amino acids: CASSLGDREVYGYTF.

The CDR3 loop reads CASSSGTGTRWEQYF. The chain employs TRBV7-9 and TRBJ2-7; TCRdb lists TRBD1, though no DNA is available to test this call. CDR3 length equals 15 residues. In germline, CDR1 is SEHNR, CDR2 FQNEAQ (reference sequence). Filled out from reference TRBV7-9 and TRBJ2-7, the complete variable domain reads DTGVSQNPRHKITKRGQNVTFRCDPISEHNRLYWYRQTLGQGPEFLTYFQNEAQLEKSRLLSDRFSAERPKGSFSTLEIQRTEQGDSAMYLCASSSGTGTRWEQYFGPGTRLTVT.

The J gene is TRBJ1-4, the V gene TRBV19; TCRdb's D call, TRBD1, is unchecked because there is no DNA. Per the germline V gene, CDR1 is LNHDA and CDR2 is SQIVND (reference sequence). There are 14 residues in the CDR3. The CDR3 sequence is CASNGREGMGKLFF. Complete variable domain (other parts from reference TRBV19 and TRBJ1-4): DGGITQSPKYLFRKEGQNVTLSCEQNLNHDAMYWYRQDPGQGLRLIYYSQIVNDFQKGDIAEGYSVSREKKESFPLTVTSAQKNPTAFYLCASNGREGMGKLFFGSGTQLSVL.

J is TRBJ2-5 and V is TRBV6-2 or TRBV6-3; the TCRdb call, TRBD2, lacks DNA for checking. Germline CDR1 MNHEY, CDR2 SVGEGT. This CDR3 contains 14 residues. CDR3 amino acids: CASSYSGPEETQYF.

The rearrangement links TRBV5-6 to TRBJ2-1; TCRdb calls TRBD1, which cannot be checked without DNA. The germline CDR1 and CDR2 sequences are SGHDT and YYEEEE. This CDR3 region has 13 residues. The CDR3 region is CASSLAAGNEQFF.

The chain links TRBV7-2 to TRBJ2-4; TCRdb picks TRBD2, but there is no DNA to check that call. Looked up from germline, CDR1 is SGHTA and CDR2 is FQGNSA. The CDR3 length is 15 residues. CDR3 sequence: CASSLAMGLEYIQYF.

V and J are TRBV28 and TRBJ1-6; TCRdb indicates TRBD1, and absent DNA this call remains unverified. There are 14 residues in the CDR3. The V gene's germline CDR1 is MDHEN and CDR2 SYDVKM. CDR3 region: CASSLTGGDSPLHF.

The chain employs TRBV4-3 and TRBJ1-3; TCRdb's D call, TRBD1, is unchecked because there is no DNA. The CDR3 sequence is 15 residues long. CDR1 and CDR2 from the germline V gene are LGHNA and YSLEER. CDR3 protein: CASSQDSGSGNTIYF.

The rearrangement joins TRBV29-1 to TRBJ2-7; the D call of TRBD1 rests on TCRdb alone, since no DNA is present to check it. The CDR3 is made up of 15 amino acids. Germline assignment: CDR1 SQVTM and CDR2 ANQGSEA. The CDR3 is CSVYFRDRVTYEQYF.

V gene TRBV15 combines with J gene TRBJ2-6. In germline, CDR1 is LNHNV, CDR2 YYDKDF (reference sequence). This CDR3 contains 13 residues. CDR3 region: CATSRVGANVLTF.